This T cell receptor (beta chain) was retrieved from a study of blood T cell repertoires in COVID-19 (dated by TCRdb to between 2020 and 2021). In the study overall: Samples from collaborators originated in the United States, Italy and Spain and spanned both the acute and convalescent phases of COVID-19. The prospective study material was composed of cDNA or gDNA derived from T cells, B-cell-depleted T cells, or PBMCs. Subjects who had been exposed to COVID-19, were actively infected with it, or had recovered from it provided the deeply sampled blood TCRbeta repertoires that made up the dataset. The repertoires were made available in a free public database intended to serve as a resource for research on the immune response to SARS-CoV-2. Samples came from the ongoing ImmuneRACE study (first 160 participants) plus 1,254 subjects from 6 global collaborators. A de-identified subject ID, COVID-19 status, age in years and sex were almost always included in the sample metadata. Where available, HLA class I and class II types were obtained from metadata supplied by the sample provider rather than from assay-based typing. Here is what the overall study found, with its caveats: Clinical and demographic metadata were provided uncurated, with the amount varying by source and participant.

Notes on this clone: The antigen it binds to is not known. No base quality information exists; no much larger clone differs at one position.

The CDR3 has 15 amino acids, counting the end cysteine and phenylalanine. Just CDR3 DNA is preserved here, 45 bases in frame from base 1. The germline V gene (reference sequence) supplies CDR1 MNHEY and CDR2 SMNVEV. V and J are truncated by 7 bases and 6 bases respectively, leaving an intervening sequence of 16 bases. TCRbeta CDR3 regions were amplified from genomic DNA by means of the immunoSEQ Assay, a bias-controlled multiplex PCR. The authors' analysis ran thus. The number of nucleated cells in each sample was estimated from the amplification of reference gene primers within the assay. To quantify the absolute abundance of each unique TCRbeta CDR3 rearrangement, sequence reads were collapsed and filtered. For each sample, productive Simpson clonality was calculated as the square root of Simpson's diversity index across productive rearrangements. TCRdb's version of the immuneACCESS table is confined to in-frame rearrangements and falls short of the full clone set. An unresolved V gene accounts for under half of the shortfall where checked; the remainder is of unknown origin. V and J calls plus clone size are reproduced from that table; the DNA served to infer D and trimming. The sample table shows 130,000 or so clones, and roughly 69% are seen once. Together, the top ten hold approximately 2.1% of the sample.

Collaborating institutions collected whole blood in K2EDTA tubes following their own protocols. Collaborator samples were shipped for TCRbeta analysis as frozen whole blood, isolated PBMCs, or DNA extracted from either sample type. The rearranged chain carries TRBV27 and TRBJ1-6, with the D gene not confidently named. Sequencing used peripheral blood. The receptor's source is a woman in her 70s with acute or convalescent COVID-19. The CDR3 amino acid sequence is: CASKHTRASNSPLHF. The sequenced DNA is TGTGCCAGCAAACATACGCGGGCCTCTAATTCACCCCTCCACTTT.